This is a list of T cell receptor beta chains from one sample in a study of Graves' ophthalmopathy and Graves' hyperthyroidism. TCRdb called the multiplex PCR reads again in MiXCR, with one record for every CDR3 protein. The data hold roughly 420,000 distinct CDR3 sequences, with around a fifth observed a single time. The material sequenced was peripheral blood. These receptors were obtained from a woman aged 18-35 years with stable Graves' hyperthyroidism. CDR3s include the opening cysteine and the closing phenylalanine or tryptophan. D genes are given only for firm matches. Clone size, where shown, is once, few, many, or a class for clones that have expanded.

J gene	clone size	V gene	D gene	CDR3 protein	CDR3 DNA
TRBJ1-1	few	TRBV28	TRBD1	CASSRWTGNTEAFF	TGTGCCAGCAGCCGTTGGACAGGGAACACTGAAGCTTTCTTT
TRBJ2-7	few	TRBV7-9	TRBD2	CASSRLPGLASYEQYF	TGTGCCAGCAGCCGGTTGCCGGGACTAGCCTCCTACGAGCAGTACTTC
TRBJ2-2	many	TRBV12-3/TRBV12-4	TRBD2	CASTGREGSGELFF	TGTGCCAGCACCGGACGGGAGGGATCCGGGGAGCTGTTTTTT
TRBJ1-2	-	TRBV20-1	TRBD1	CSAIRDSRGYGYTF	TGCAGTGCTATCCGGGACAGCAGGGGCTATGGCTACACCTTC
TRBJ2-5	-	TRBV20-1	-	CSASLTGFQETQYF	TGCAGTGCTAGCCTTACAGGGTTCCAAGAGACCCAGTACTTC
TRBJ1-2	-	TRBV29-1	-	CSVVAESYGYTF	TGCAGCGTTGTCGCTGAGTCCTATGGCTACACCTTC
TRBJ2-7	few	TRBV2	TRBD2	CASMRGTYEQYF	TGTGCCAGCATGCGGGGGACCTACGAGCAGTACTTC
TRBJ1-2	-	TRBV11-2	-	CASSILGGYTF	TGTGCCAGCAGCATCTTGGGAGGCTACACCTTC
TRBJ1-5	many	TRBV19	-	CASSIGTFSNQPQHF	TGTGCCAGTAGTATTGGGACGTTTAGCAATCAGCCCCAGCATTTT
TRBJ1-5	many	TRBV11-2	-	CASSSPAGRYSNQPQHF	TGTGCCAGCAGCTCCCCAGCTGGTAGATATAGCAATCAGCCCCAGCATTTT
TRBJ2-7	many	TRBV27	TRBD1	CASSLGQGGNEQYF	TGTGCCAGCAGCCTCGGACAGGGGGGTAACGAGCAGTACTTC
TRBJ2-2	many	TRBV27	TRBD2	CASSLWGLAGAGELFF	TGTGCCAGCAGTTTATGGGGACTAGCGGGAGCCGGGGAGCTGTTTTTT
TRBJ2-2	few	TRBV29-1	TRBD2	CSAGTSGRAGTGELFF	TGCAGCGCTGGGACTAGCGGGAGGGCCGGCACCGGGGAGCTGTTTTTT
TRBJ2-7	many	TRBV30	TRBD2	CAWSKAGGPINEQYF	TGTGCCTGGAGCAAAGCGGGAGGGCCTATAAACGAGCAGTACTTC
TRBJ2-5	many	TRBV27	-	CASSSDWAIAGTQYF	TGTGCCAGCAGTTCGGACTGGGCAATTGCCGGGACCCAGTACTTC
TRBJ1-2	few	TRBV6-2/TRBV6-3	TRBD1	CASSYLSPGTGGADGYTF	TGTGCCAGCAGTTACCTATCCCCCGGGACAGGGGGTGCGGATGGCTACACCTTC
TRBJ1-3	many	TRBV7-8	-	CASSFRTGNLNF	TGTGCCAGCAGCTTCCGGACGGGGAACCTCAATTTT
TRBJ1-5	many	TRBV12-3/TRBV12-4	-	CASSFRPDGNQPQHF	TGTGCCAGCAGTTTCAGGCCTGACGGCAATCAGCCCCAGCATTTT
TRBJ1-6	few	TRBV28	TRBD1	CASSLRTGGGGSPLHF	TGTGCCAGCAGTCTTCGGACAGGGGGCGGCGGGTCACCCCTCCACTTT
TRBJ2-4	many	TRBV19	-	CASSISKQNIQYF	TGTGCCAGTAGTATCTCGAAGCAGAACATTCAGTACTTC
TRBJ1-1	-	TRBV2	TRBD1	CASMQGENTEAFF	TGTGCCAGCATGCAGGGGGAGAACACTGAAGCTTTCTTT
TRBJ2-7	many	TRBV6-5	-	CASSRQDSYEQYF	TGTGCCAGCAGTCGACAGGATAGCTACGAGCAGTACTTC
TRBJ2-2	few	TRBV11-1	-	CASSARQIANTGELFF	TGTGCCAGCAGCGCCCGACAGATCGCGAACACCGGGGAGCTGTTTTTT
TRBJ2-7	many	TRBV20-1	TRBD2	CSARDGRLAGGGEYF	TGCAGTGCTAGAGATGGGAGACTAGCGGGAGGTGGGGAGTACTTC
TRBJ2-5	many	TRBV7-2	-	CASRLTGVQETQYF	TGTGCCAGCAGATTAACGGGGGTCCAAGAGACCCAGTACTTC
TRBJ2-2	many	TRBV9	-	CASSVSGTTGELFF	TGTGCCAGCAGCGTATCAGGGACCACCGGGGAGCTGTTTTTT
TRBJ1-5	few	TRBV9	TRBD1	CASSAGGASNQPQHF	TGTGCCAGCAGCGCAGGGGGCGCGAGCAATCAGCCCCAGCATTTT
TRBJ2-5	many	TRBV27	-	CASSYPGSKTQYF	TGTGCCAGCAGTTACCCAGGGTCGAAGACCCAGTACTTC
TRBJ2-7	many	TRBV2	TRBD1	CASSEMPGGIYEQYF	TGTGCCAGCAGTGAAATGCCAGGGGGCATCTACGAGCAGTACTTC
TRBJ2-7	many	TRBV20-1	-	CSASPWTHGTDEQYF	TGCAGTGCTAGTCCCTGGACTCATGGGACGGACGAGCAGTACTTC
TRBJ2-7	few	TRBV11-2	-	CASSAAVTRRSSYEQYF	TGTGCCAGCAGCGCCGCGGTGACAAGGAGGAGTAGCTACGAGCAGTACTTC
TRBJ2-4	many	TRBV4-1	-	CASSPGVVVQYF	TGCGCCAGCAGCCCGGGAGTGGTGGTTCAGTACTTC
TRBJ1-1	many	TRBV7-6	-	CASSLSVGNTEAFF	TGTGCCAGCAGCTTATCCGTGGGGAACACTGAAGCTTTCTTT
TRBJ2-7	many	TRBV5-4	TRBD2	CASSLAGGKDEQYF	TGTGCCAGCAGTTTAGCGGGAGGAAAAGACGAGCAGTACTTC